This T cell receptor (beta chain) was profiled in a study of cytomegalovirus exposure and HLA in healthy donors. Regarding the study as a whole: As immune exposure information, only CMV serostatus was available.

Germline CDR1 SGHTA, CDR2 FQGTGA. V was clipped by 2 bases and J by 10 bases; unmatched bases: 7. The CDR3 totals 15 residues. With respect to this clone: The antigen is not known.

The study ran its PCR with 60 Vbeta and 13 Jbeta primers. Here immunoSEQ multiplex PCR was the method, and the copy in TCRdb shows in-frame clones only, minus some. The repertoire holds fewer than 150,000 clones, roughly 71% seen once, with about 8.6% in the top ten. Material for sequencing was PBMCs. The V gene is TRBV7-3, the J gene TRBJ2-1; the match to TRBD2 covers 11 bases. The clonotype was recovered from a man between 18 and 29 years old in good health and CMV-seropositive. The CDR3, as DNA: TGTGCCAGCAGCTTACTACTAGCGGGGGTCGGGGAGCAGTTCTTC. Translated, it gives CASSLLLAGVGEQFF.